This TCR beta chain stems from a study of OX40 agonist ivuxolimab in advanced cancers. About the study: In this cohort, patients received ivuxolimab, an agonistic anti-OX40 (CD134) antibody. Patients got intravenous ivuxolimab at 0.01 to 10 mg/kg every 2 weeks. Therapy given before enrollment (anti-PD-1, anti-PD-L1 or anti-CTLA-4) was allowed, and around 41% had some.

The J segment lost 2 bases and the V segment lost 5 bases, leaving 6 bases of the junction unmatched. The CDR3 runs 15 residues. Germline V gene lookup returns CDR1 LGHNA and CDR2 YNFKEQ. Method: immunoSEQ multiplex PCR; TCRdb's copy keeps in-frame clones and lacks some. In the table there are about 62,000 clones, around 92% of which are singletons. The chain links TRBV4-2 to TRBJ1-2; 9 nucleotides match TRBD1. This clonotype was obtained from an adult with an advanced solid tumor such as melanoma, head and neck, liver or kidney cancer. The material sequenced was CD4+ or CD8+ T cells sorted from blood, taken in a trial of the OX40 agonist ivuxolimab. In DNA, the CDR3 is TGTGCCAGCAGCGATATGGGACAGGGAAACTATGGCTACACCTTC. The encoded protein is CASSDMGQGNYGYTF.